This T cell receptor beta chain emerged from a study of cytomegalovirus exposure and HLA in healthy donors. Study-wide results and limits: CMV antigen specificity of a few CMV-associated chains was confirmed in vitro. Rates of TCR association differed by HLA locus in a later analysis, with DRB1 highest and HLA-C lowest.

The PCR used 60 Vbeta and 13 Jbeta primers. Repertoires were generated with immunoSEQ multiplex PCR, while TCRdb's copy carries only in-frame clones and drops some. Of about 200,000 clones listed, 79% were seen once; the top ten hold nearly 4.5%. Worth noting for this clone: Its cognate antigen is unknown.

Nominally healthy donors were sampled, though unrecorded immune exposures were likely. The clonotype originates from a woman aged 25 to 45 in good health and CMV-seropositive. The sample taken for sequencing was PBMCs.

The CDR3: CAWSVGGDYGYTF. The CDR3 region has the DNA TGTGCCTGGAGTGTTGGGGGGGACTATGGCTACACCTTC. This chain uses TRBV30 with TRBJ1-2, with D perhaps TRBD1 (5 bases). CDR1 is GTSNPN and CDR2 is SVGIG in the germline V gene (reference sequence). V was cut by 0 bases and J by 3 bases, with 8 bases left in between. This CDR3 contains 13 residues.